Listed below are T cell receptor beta chains from one sample, sequenced in a study of shared T cell receptors in the human thymus. Only in-frame clones appear in the TCRdb table, and some are missing; sequencing was by immunoSEQ multiplex PCR. The table lists some 640,000 clones, around 87% of them singletons. The sample also formed part of further work on human thymus T cells.

The sample consisted of thymocytes. The receptors here all came from a boy under two years old with a congenital heart defect. CDR3s include the opening cysteine and the closing phenylalanine or tryptophan. The order of the fields is clone size, V gene, D gene, J gene, CDR3 protein, CDR3 DNA. The D gene is left open where the match is weak. The size of a clone is reported for some rows only, either as once, few or many, or as a class for expanded clones.

.	TRBV14	TRBD1	TRBJ2-7	CASSGGTGPYEQYF	TGTGCCAGCAGCGGCGGGACAGGTCCCTACGAGCAGTACTTC
.	TRBV2	TRBD1	TRBJ1-1	CASSFVRRTGDITEAFF	TGTGCCAGCAGTTTCGTACGTAGGACAGGGGATATCACTGAAGCTTTCTTT
.	TRBV27	TRBD1	TRBJ2-3	CASSPCIRDRGPGDTQYF	TGTGCCAGCAGTCCGTGTATCCGGGACAGGGGGCCGGGAGATACGCAGTATTTT
.	TRBV15	TRBD2	TRBJ2-3	CATSRDPPSGLTDTQYF	TGTGCCACCAGCAGAGATCCCCCTAGCGGACTCACAGATACGCAGTATTTT
.	TRBV29-1	TRBD1	TRBJ1-1	CSDKRQGGGTEAFF	TGCAGCGACAAAAGACAGGGTGGGGGCACTGAAGCTTTCTTT
.	TRBV15	TRBD1	TRBJ1-1	CATSSTPSQGAQTEAFF	TGTGCCACCAGCTCCACGCCATCCCAGGGGGCTCAGACTGAAGCTTTCTTT
.	TRBV5-6	TRBD1	TRBJ2-3	CASSSGQGADTQYF	TGTGCCAGCAGCTCCGGACAGGGGGCAGATACGCAGTATTTT
.	TRBV5-1	.	TRBJ2-7	CASSLVRGLPYEQYF	TGCGCCAGCAGCTTGGTGAGGGGACTTCCCTACGAGCAGTACTTC
.	TRBV2	.	TRBJ1-4	CASKAASNEKLFF	TGTGCCAGCAAGGCGGCATCTAATGAAAAACTGTTTTTT
.	TRBV9	.	TRBJ1-6	CASNNPTGGESYNSPLHF	TGTGCCAGCAACAACCCGACCGGGGGGGAGTCCTATAATTCACCCCTCCACTTT
.	TRBV2	.	TRBJ1-1	CASKGDRATEAFF	TGTGCCAGCAAGGGCGACAGAGCGACTGAAGCTTTCTTT
.	TRBV27	.	TRBJ1-4	CASRRVQSESGPTNEKLFF	TGTGCCAGCAGACGGGTTCAGAGCGAGAGCGGGCCAACTAATGAAAAACTGTTTTTT
.	TRBV16	.	TRBJ1-1	CASSQSGWEFDKAFF	TGTGCCAGCAGCCAATCGGGTTGGGAGTTTGACAAAGCTTTCTTT
.	TRBV28	TRBD2	TRBJ2-7	CASIGPGLVYEQYF	TGTGCCAGCATTGGACCGGGACTAGTCTACGAGCAGTACTTC
.	TRBV14	TRBD1	TRBJ2-3	CASSQDLGGASDTQYF	TGTGCCAGCAGCCAAGATCTAGGGGGCGCCTCAGATACGCAGTATTTT
.	TRBV30	TRBD2	TRBJ2-3	CAWSVGGGRITDTQYF	TGTGCCTGGAGTGTCGGGGGGGGGCGAATCACAGATACGCAGTATTTT
.	TRBV19	.	TRBJ2-1	CASSSRESSYNEQFF	TGTGCCAGTAGTTCAAGAGAGAGCTCCTACAATGAGCAGTTCTTC
.	TRBV12-5	.	TRBJ2-7	CASARWPPTEQYF	TGTGCTAGTGCCCGATGGCCCCCAACGGAGCAGTACTTC
few	TRBV7-6	.	TRBJ1-1	CASSFGDTEAFF	TGTGCCAGCAGCTTCGGGGACACTGAAGCTTTCTTT
.	TRBV11-2	.	TRBJ2-7	CATLGDSYEQYF	TGTGCCACCCTGGGAGACTCCTACGAGCAGTACTTC
once	TRBV15	TRBD2	TRBJ2-3	CATSRDRSGRAIPDTQYF	TGTGCCACCAGCAGAGATCGTAGCGGGAGGGCCATCCCAGATACGCAGTATTTT
.	TRBV28	.	TRBJ1-5	CASSFLAGDYSNQPQHF	.
.	TRBV5-6	TRBD2	TRBJ2-5	CASSLTETSGRAVETQYF	TGTGCCAGCAGCCTAACAGAGACTAGCGGGAGGGCCGTAGAGACCCAGTACTTC
.	TRBV7-6	.	TRBJ2-6	CASSHAGQLVSGANVLTF	TGTGCCAGCAGTCACGCGGGACAGCTGGTCTCTGGGGCCAACGTCCTGACTTTC
.	TRBV27	TRBD1	TRBJ1-5	CASSPGQGRQPQHF	TGTGCCAGCAGTCCGGGACAGGGGCGTCAGCCCCAGCATTTT
.	TRBV4-3	.	TRBJ2-7	CASSQDPGTSYEQYF	TGCGCCAGCAGCCAAGACCCTGGGACTTCCTACGAGCAGTACTTC
.	TRBV11-2	TRBD2	TRBJ2-3	CASSPGTSGSDTQYF	TGTGCCAGCAGCCCCGGGACTAGCGGGTCAGATACGCAGTATTTT